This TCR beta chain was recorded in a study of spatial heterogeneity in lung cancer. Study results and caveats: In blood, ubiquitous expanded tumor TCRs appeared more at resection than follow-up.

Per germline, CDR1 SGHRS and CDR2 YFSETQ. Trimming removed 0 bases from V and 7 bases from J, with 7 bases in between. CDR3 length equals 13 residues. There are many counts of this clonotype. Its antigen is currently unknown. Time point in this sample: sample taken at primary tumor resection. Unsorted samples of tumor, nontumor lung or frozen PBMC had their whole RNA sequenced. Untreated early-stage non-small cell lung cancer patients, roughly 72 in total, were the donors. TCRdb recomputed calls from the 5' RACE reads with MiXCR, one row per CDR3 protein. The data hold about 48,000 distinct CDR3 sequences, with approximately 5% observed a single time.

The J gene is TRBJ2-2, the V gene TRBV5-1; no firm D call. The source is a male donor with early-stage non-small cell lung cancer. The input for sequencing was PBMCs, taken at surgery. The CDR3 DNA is TGCGCCAGCAGCTTGGCCTGGGGCGGGGAGCTGTTTTTT. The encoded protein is CASSLAWGGELFF.